What follows are 23 T cell receptor beta chains derived from one specimen sequenced in a study of monozygotic twins with cystic fibrosis. The data were produced by immunoSEQ multiplex PCR, yet TCRdb's version contains in-frame clones alone and is incomplete. The sample lists roughly 30,000 clones, more than 90% occurring once. What was sequenced was blood. The receptor source for this set is a girl between 2 and 10 years old with cystic fibrosis.

This clone was seen once. This sequence joins TRBV7-9 and TRBJ2-3, with D possibly matching TRBD1 (5 bases). With 3 bases removed from V and 5 bases from J, the gap between germline ends came to 18 bases. Looked up from germline, CDR1 is SEHNR and CDR2 is FQNEAQ (reference sequence). The CDR3 is 16 amino acids. The CDR3 DNA follows: TGTGCCAGCAGCTTCTCCAGGGTTGTGGTTGTAGATACGCAGTATTTT. Translation gives CASSFSRVVVVDTQYF.

The chain recombines TRBV7-9 with TRBJ2-2; no clear D gene. The germline V gene encodes CDR1 SEHNR and CDR2 FQNEAQ (reference sequence). The V end was cut by 2 bases, the J end by 1 base, with 11 bases between. This CDR3 has 16 amino acids. The CDR3: CASSLKLGLNTGELFF. The CDR3 DNA sequence: TGTGCCAGCAGCTTAAAATTGGGCTTGAACACCGGGGAGCTGTTTTTT.

The V call is TRBV23-1, the J call TRBJ2-7; D gene ambiguous. TRBV23-1 carries the ORF label, with uncertain function. V shed 0 bases and J shed 2 bases, with 17 bases lying between them. The CDR3 length is 17 residues. In nucleotides, the CDR3 is TGCGCCAGCAGTCAATCGGTGGAGCTTGATCCGGCCTACGAGCAGTACTTC. Translation gives CASSQSVELDPAYEQYF.

This clone was seen once. The gene calls are TRBV2 and TRBJ2-7, with 9 bases lining up with TRBD2. The CDR3 loop spans 15 amino acids. Trimming removed 11 bases from V and 0 bases from J; junction bases left unmatched: 11. Looked up from germline, CDR1 is SNHLY and CDR2 is FYNNEI. DNA for the CDR3: TGTGCCTCCAAGCCCCTAGCGGGAATCTCCTACGAGCAGTACTTC. It codes for CASKPLAGISYEQYF.

V gene TRBV28 combines with J gene TRBJ1-2; 9 bases fit TRBD1. CDR3 size: 14 residues. V shed 5 bases, J shed 6 bases, and the junction held 7 bases outside the gene matches. Per the germline V gene, CDR1 is MDHEN and CDR2 is SYDVKM. The CDR3 is CASSTGTGLDGYTF. In DNA form, the CDR3 reads TGTGCCAGCAGTACCGGGACAGGGTTGGATGGCTACACCTTC.

This clone was counted once. The V call is TRBV25-1, the J call TRBJ1-1, with D uncertain. From germline, CDR1 is MGHDK and CDR2 SYGVNS. With 4 bases removed from V and 7 bases from J, the gap between germline ends came to 13 bases. This CDR3 is built from 13 residues. CDR3 protein: CASSGQNPFEAFF. As DNA, the CDR3 is TGTGCCAGCAGTGGTCAGAATCCCTTTGAAGCTTTCTTT.

In DNA, the CDR3 is TGCAGCGTAACTCCCCAAGGGGGGGTCTATGGCTACACCTTC. Translated, it gives CSVTPQGGVYGYTF. V is TRBV29-1 and J is TRBJ1-2; tentative D call: TRBD1 (6 bases). V dropped 6 bases and J dropped 4 bases, with 18 bases sitting between them. CDR1 is SQVTM, CDR2 ANQGSEA, per germline. The CDR3 contains 14 residues. Looking up the rest from reference TRBV29-1 and TRBJ1-2 gives the full variable domain: SAVISQKPSRDICQRGTSLTIQCQVDSQVTMMFWYRQQPGQSLTLIATANQGSEATYESGFVIDKFPISRPNLTFSTLTVSNMSPEDSSIYLCSVTPQGGVYGYTFGSGTRLTVV.

The rearrangement links TRBV10-3 to TRBJ1-4; D may be TRBD1 (5 bases). Germline CDR1 is ENHRY and CDR2 is SYGVKD. The CDR3 is 15 residues long. Trimming cost V 4 bases and J 8 bases, with 17 bases left between them. CDR3 sequence: CAISAGRGRGEKLFF. The CDR3 DNA reads as TGTGCCATCAGTGCCGGGAGGGGTCGAGGGGAAAAACTGTTTTTT.

This clone appeared once. The chain joins TRBV5-1 to TRBJ1-1; 11 bases match TRBD1. With V trimmed by 2 bases and J by 4 bases, 4 bases remained unmatched. The CDR3 contains 15 residues. Germline loops: CDR1 SGHRS, CDR2 YFSETQ. The CDR3 reads CASSFFGTGGTEAFF. In DNA form, the CDR3 reads TGCGCCAGCAGCTTTTTCGGGACAGGGGGCACTGAAGCTTTCTTT. The complete variable domain, with remaining parts taken from reference TRBV5-1 and TRBJ1-1, reads KAGVTQTPRYLIKTRGQQVTLSCSPISGHRSVSWYQQTPGQGLQFLFEYFSETQRNKGNFPGRFSGRQFSNSRSEMNVSTLELGDSALYLCASSFFGTGGTEAFFGQGTRLTVV.

The DNA of the CDR3 is TGTGCCATCAGTGGTCTCGAGGAGCGGGGAGGTCACGGCTACACCTTC. Amino acid sequence: CAISGLEERGGHGYTF. V usage is TRBV10-3 and J usage is TRBJ1-2; no definite D call. Germline CDR1 is ENHRY and CDR2 is SYGVKD. The CDR3 sequence is 16 residues long. V lost 4 bases and J lost 8, with 23 bases in between.

The CDR3 DNA reads as TGTGCCAGCAGTTCGGTGGGGGCTCGTCCCCAGCATTTT. Translation gives CASSSVGARPQHF. This sequence joins TRBV28 and TRBJ1-5, with D possibly matching TRBD1 (6 bases). V was pared by 4 bases and J by 10 bases, with 14 bases between. This CDR3 comprises 13 residues. Germline CDR1 MDHEN, CDR2 SYDVKM.

J is TRBJ2-5 and V is TRBV9; unclear D gene. This CDR3 spans 14 amino acids. Trimming pared 0 bases from V and 5 bases from J, leaving 11 bases between. Per the germline V gene, CDR1 is SGDLS and CDR2 is YYNGEE. The CDR3 nucleotides are TGTGCCAGCAGCGTAGGTATTCGTAAGGAGACCCAGTACTTC. It translates to CASSVGIRKETQYF.

The V gene is TRBV6-6, the J gene TRBJ1-2; weak D call: TRBD1 (6 bases). Trimming removed 11 bases from V and 6 bases from J, with 19 bases in between. Germline CDR1 reads MNHNY; CDR2 reads SVGAGI (reference sequence). The CDR3 runs 13 residues. CDR3 sequence reads: CAGRDDRRDGYTF. Here the CDR3 DNA reads TGTGCCGGAAGGGACGACAGGCGGGATGGCTACACCTTC.

J is TRBJ2-3 and V is TRBV19; perhaps TRBD2 as D (5 bases). V was shortened by 4 bases and J by 0 bases, with 14 bases between the two germline ends. Germline CDR1 and CDR2: LNHDA and SQIVND (reference sequence). This CDR3 has 16 residues. CDR3 residues: CASSTRLSTSTDTQYF. CDR3 DNA: TGTGCCAGTAGTACCCGACTATCTACTAGCACAGATACGCAGTATTTT. The full variable domain, with the rest looked up from reference TRBV19 and TRBJ2-3, is DGGITQSPKYLFRKEGQNVTLSCEQNLNHDAMYWYRQDPGQGLRLIYYSQIVNDFQKGDIAEGYSVSREKKESFPLTVTSAQKNPTAFYLCASSTRLSTSTDTQYFGPGTRLTVL.

The CDR3 DNA is TGTGCCAGCAGCCCCCACGGGGGGGCCGGGGAGCTGTTTTTT. Translating gives CASSPHGGAGELFF. The V and J genes are TRBV7-9 and TRBJ2-2; 8 bases are shared with TRBD2. The germline V gene has CDR1 SEHNR and CDR2 FQNEAQ (reference sequence). The CDR3 consists of 14 residues. V lost 5 bases to trimming and J lost 6 bases; unmatched junction nucleotides: 5.

The chain couples TRBV11-2 to TRBJ1-2; TRBD1 is a possible D gene (6 bases). The V and J ends lost 5 bases and 4 bases respectively, with 11 bases between them. This CDR3 spans 13 amino acids. Germline-derived CDR1 and CDR2 are SGHAT and FQNNGV. The DNA of the CDR3 is TGTGCCAGCAGCCTAACAGGGAGCTATGGCTACACCTTC. Translation: CASSLTGSYGYTF.

The chain carries TRBV6-1 and TRBJ1-1; 8 nucleotides agree with TRBD1. There are 14 residues in the CDR3. Germline CDR1 and CDR2: MNHNS and SASEGT. The J segment lost 5 bases and the V segment lost 4 bases, leaving 6 bases of the junction unmatched. The CDR3 reads CASSGGQGETEAFF. CDR3 coding DNA: TGTGCCAGCAGTGGCGGACAGGGCGAAACTGAAGCTTTCTTT.

The chain couples TRBV2 to TRBJ2-1, with 8 bases identical to TRBD2. Per germline, CDR1 SNHLY and CDR2 FYNNEI. V lost 7 bases, J lost 0 bases, and 2 bases stayed unmatched. The CDR3 totals 14 residues. The chain's CDR3 is CASIAGSSYNEQFF. DNA for the CDR3: TGTGCCAGCATAGCGGGGAGCTCCTACAATGAGCAGTTCTTC.

V gene TRBV4-3 combines with J gene TRBJ2-1; D ambiguous. The CDR3 is 17 residues long. V was trimmed by 0 bases and J by 3 bases, leaving 15 bases between them. Germline loops: CDR1 LGHNA, CDR2 YSLEER. CDR3 bases: TGCGCCAGCAGCCAAGATACCAAGGGAAACAGCTACAATGAGCAGTTCTTC. Translating it yields CASSQDTKGNSYNEQFF.

The chain joins TRBV6-4 to TRBJ2-4; the match to TRBD2 covers 8 bases. This CDR3 contains 22 residues. Germline V lookup: CDR1 MRHNA, CDR2 SNTAGT. J was trimmed by 1 base and V by 0 bases; bases with no gene match: 20. CDR3 amino acids: CASSDSNGKGLARRGAKNIQYF. The CDR3, as DNA: TGTGCCAGCAGTGACTCAAACGGGAAAGGACTAGCAAGACGGGGGGCCAAAAACATTCAGTACTTC.

This clone was seen just once. The rearrangement joins TRBV7-2 to TRBJ2-1; no firm D call. This CDR3 comprises 12 residues. V was clipped by 5 bases and J by 4 bases, with 6 bases between them. Germline CDR1 reads SGHTA; CDR2 reads FQGNSA. Here the CDR3 DNA reads TGTGCCAGCAGCCCCAATTACAATGAGCAGTTCTTC. It codes for CASSPNYNEQFF.

The chain uses TRBV30 and TRBJ1-4; no clear D. Germline V gene data show CDR1 as GTSNPN and CDR2 as SVGIG (reference sequence). V lost 1 base to trimming and J lost 8 bases, with 11 bases between them. This CDR3 has 13 residues. For the CDR3, the DNA is TGTGCCTGGAGTGCCCCTTATCCCGAAAAACTGTTTTTT. This encodes CAWSAPYPEKLFF.

The chain joins TRBV30 to TRBJ2-1; D is perhaps TRBD2 (6 bases). The CDR3 covers 11 residues. V lost 2 bases and J lost 10, with 9 bases in between. The V gene's germline CDR1 is GTSNPN and CDR2 SVGIG (reference sequence). CDR3 sequence (DNA): TGTGCCTGGAGTCTCGCGGGGGAGCAGTTCTTC. It specifies CAWSLAGEQFF.